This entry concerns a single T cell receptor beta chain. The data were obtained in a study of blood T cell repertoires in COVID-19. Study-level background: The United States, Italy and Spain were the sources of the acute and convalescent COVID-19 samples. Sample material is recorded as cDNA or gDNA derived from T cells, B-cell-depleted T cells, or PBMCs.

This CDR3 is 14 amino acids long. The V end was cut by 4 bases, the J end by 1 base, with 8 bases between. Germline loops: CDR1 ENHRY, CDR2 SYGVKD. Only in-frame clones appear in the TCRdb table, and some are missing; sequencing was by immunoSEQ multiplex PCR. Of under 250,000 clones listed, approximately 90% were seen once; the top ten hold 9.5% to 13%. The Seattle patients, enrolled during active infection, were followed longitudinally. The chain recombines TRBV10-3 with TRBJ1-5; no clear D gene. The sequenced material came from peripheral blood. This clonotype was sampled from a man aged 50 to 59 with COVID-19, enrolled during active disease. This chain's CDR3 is CAISGVGSNQPQHF. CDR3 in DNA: TGTGCCATCAGTGGGGTGGGCAGCAATCAGCCCCAGCATTTT.